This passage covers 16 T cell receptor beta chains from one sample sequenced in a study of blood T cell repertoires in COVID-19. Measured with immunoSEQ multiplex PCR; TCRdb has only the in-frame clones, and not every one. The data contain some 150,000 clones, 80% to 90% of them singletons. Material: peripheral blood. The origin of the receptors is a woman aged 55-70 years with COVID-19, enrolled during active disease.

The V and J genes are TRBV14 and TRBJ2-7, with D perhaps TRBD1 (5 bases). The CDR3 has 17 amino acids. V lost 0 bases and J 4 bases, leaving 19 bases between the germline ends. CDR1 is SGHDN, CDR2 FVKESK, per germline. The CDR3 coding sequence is TGTGCCAGCAGCCAAGAAGGATTGTGGGGCGATTGGTACGAGCAGTACTTC. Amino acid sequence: CASSQEGLWGDWYEQYF.

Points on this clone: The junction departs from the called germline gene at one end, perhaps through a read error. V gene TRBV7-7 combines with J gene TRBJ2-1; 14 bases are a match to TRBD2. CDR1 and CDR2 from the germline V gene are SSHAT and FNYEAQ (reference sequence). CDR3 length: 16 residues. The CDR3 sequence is CASSTGTSGGYNEQFF. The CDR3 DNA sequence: TGTGCTAGCAGCACCGGGACTAGCGGGGGCTACAATGAGCAGTTCTTC.

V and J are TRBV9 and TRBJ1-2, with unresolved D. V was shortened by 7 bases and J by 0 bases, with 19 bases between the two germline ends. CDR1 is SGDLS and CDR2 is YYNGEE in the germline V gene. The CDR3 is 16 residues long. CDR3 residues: CASQAGRLGTNYGYTF. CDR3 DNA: TGTGCCAGCCAGGCGGGGAGGCTTGGAACTAACTATGGCTACACCTTC. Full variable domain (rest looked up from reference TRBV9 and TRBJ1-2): DSGVTQTPKHLITATGQRVTLRCSPRSGDLSVYWYQQSLDQGLQFLIQYYNGEERAKGNILERFSAQQFPDLHSELNLSSLELGDSALYFCASQAGRLGTNYGYTFGSGTRLTVV.

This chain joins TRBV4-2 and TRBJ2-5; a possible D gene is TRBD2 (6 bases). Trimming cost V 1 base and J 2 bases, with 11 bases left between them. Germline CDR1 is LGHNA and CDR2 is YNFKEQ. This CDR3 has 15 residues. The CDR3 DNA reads TGTGCCAGCAGCCAAGGACTAGGCAGTCAAGAGACCCAGTACTTC. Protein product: CASSQGLGSQETQYF.

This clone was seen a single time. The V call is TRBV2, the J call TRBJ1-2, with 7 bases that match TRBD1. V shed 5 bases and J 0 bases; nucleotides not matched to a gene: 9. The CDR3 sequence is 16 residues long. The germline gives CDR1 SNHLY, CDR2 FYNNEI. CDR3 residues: CASSIVGTATNYGYTF. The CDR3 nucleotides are TGTGCCAGCAGTATTGTAGGGACAGCTACTAACTATGGCTACACCTTC.

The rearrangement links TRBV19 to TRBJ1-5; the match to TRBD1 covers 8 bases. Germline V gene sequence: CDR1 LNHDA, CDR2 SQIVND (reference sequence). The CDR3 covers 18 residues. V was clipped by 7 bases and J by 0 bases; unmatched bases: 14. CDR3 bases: TGTGCCAGTACCCCACGGGCAGGGGGCCCTTATAGCAATCAGCCCCAGCATTTT. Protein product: CASTPRAGGPYSNQPQHF.

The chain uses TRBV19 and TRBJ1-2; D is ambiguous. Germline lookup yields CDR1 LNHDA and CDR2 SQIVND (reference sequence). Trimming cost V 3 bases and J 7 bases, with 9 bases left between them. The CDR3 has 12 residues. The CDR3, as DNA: TGTGCCAGTAGTATCTGGGAGGGTGGCTACACCTTC. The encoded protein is CASSIWEGGYTF.

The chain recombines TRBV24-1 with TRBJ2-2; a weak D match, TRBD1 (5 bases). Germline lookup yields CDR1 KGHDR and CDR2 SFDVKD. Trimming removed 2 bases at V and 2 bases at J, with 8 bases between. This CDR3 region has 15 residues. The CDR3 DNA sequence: TGTGCCACCAGTGATTCCGACAGAAACACCGGGGAGCTGTTTTTT. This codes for CATSDSDRNTGELFF.

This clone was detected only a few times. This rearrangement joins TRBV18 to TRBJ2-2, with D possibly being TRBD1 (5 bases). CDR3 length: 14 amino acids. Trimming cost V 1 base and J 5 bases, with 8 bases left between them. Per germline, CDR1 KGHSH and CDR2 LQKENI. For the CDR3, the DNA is TGTGCCAGCTCACCACGGGGCGAGACCGGGGAGCTGTTTTTT. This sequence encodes CASSPRGETGELFF.

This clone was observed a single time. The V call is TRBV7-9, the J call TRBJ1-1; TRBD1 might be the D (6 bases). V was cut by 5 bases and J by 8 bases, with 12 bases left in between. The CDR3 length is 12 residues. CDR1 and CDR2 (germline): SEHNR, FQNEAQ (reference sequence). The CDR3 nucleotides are TGTGCCAGCAGCCCGATCGACAGGGAAGCTTTCTTT. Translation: CASSPIDREAFF.

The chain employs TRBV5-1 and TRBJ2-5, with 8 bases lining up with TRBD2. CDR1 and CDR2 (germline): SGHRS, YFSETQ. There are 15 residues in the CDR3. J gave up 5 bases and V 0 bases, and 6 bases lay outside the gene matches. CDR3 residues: CASSLEHSGGETQYF. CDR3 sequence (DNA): TGCGCCAGCAGCTTGGAGCACTCGGGGGGGGAGACCCAGTACTTC.

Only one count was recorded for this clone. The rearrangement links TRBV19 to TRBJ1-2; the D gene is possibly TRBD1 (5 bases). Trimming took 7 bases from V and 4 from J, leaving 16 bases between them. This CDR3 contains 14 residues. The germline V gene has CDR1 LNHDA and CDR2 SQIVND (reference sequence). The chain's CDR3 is CASTPSDSPYGYTF. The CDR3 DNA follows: TGTGCCAGTACCCCATCTGACAGTCCCTATGGCTACACCTTC.

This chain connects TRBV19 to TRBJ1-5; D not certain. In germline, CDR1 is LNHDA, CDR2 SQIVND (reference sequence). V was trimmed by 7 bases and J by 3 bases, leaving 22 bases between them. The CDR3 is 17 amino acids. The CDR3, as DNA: TGTGCCAGTAAGCATGGTATTGGGCCATCATTCAATCAGCCCCAGCATTTT. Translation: CASKHGIGPSFNQPQHF.

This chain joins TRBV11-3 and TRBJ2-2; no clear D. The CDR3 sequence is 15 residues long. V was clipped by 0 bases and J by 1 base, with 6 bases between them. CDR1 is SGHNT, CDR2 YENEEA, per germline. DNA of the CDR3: TGTGCCAGCAGCTTAGACTCGGGGAACACCGGGGAGCTGTTTTTT. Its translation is CASSLDSGNTGELFF.

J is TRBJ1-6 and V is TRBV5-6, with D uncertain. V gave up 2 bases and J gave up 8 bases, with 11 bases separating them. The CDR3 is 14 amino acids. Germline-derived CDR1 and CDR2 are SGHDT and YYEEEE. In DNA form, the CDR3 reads TGTGCCAGCAGCTTTCTTGGACTTGATTCACCCCTCCACTTT. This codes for CASSFLGLDSPLHF. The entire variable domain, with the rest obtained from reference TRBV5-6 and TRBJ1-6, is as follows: DAGVTQSPTHLIKTRGQQVTLRCSPKSGHDTVSWYQQALGQGPQFIFQYYEEEERQRGNFPDRFSGHQFPNYSSELNVNALLLGDSALYLCASSFLGLDSPLHFGNGTRLTVT.

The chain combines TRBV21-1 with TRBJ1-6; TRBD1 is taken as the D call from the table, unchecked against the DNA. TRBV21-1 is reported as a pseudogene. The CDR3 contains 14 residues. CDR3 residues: CASTGTGNNSPLHF. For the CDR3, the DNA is TGTGCCAGCACCGGGACAGGGAATAATTCACCCCTCCACTTT.